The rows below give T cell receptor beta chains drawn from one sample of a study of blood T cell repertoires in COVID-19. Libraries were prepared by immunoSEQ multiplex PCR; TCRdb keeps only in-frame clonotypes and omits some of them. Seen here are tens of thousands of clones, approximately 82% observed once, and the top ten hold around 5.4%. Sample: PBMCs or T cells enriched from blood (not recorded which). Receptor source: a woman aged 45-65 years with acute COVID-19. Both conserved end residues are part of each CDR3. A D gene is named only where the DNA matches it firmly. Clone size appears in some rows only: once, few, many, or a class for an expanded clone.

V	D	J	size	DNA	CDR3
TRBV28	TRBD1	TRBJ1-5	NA	TGTGCCAGTGGACAGGGGTTGCAGCCCCAGCATTTT	CASGQGLQPQHF
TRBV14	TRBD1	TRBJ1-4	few	TGTGCCAGCAGCCCGACAGGGGGACTAAAGGAAAAACTGTTTTTT	CASSPTGGLKEKLFF
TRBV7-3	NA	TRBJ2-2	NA	TGTGCCAGCAGCTCTGCGACAGGAATCACCGGGGAGCTGTTTTTT	CASSSATGITGELFF
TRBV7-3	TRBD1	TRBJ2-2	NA	TGTGCCAGCAGCTTTCCCCCGGGCAGGGGGACCGGGGAGCTGTTTTTT	CASSFPPGRGTGELFF
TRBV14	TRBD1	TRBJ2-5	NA	TGTGCCAGCAGCGGCCGGGACAGGGTTGAGACCCAGTACTTC	CASSGRDRVETQYF
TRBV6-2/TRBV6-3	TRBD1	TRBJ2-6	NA	TGTGCCAGCAGTTACAGGGACAGGGCCAGCTCTGGGGCCAACGTCCTGACTTTC	CASSYRDRASSGANVLTF
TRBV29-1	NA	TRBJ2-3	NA	TGCAGCGTTGAATCCCAGGGAACAGATACGCAGTATTTT	CSVESQGTDTQYF
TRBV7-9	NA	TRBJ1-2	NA	TGTGCCAGCAGCTCCCATACGCCAGGGACAGGCTACACCTTC	CASSSHTPGTGYTF
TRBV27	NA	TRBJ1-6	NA	TGTGCCAGCAGTTTATCGGGCACATCGGGAAATTCACCCCTCCACTTT	CASSLSGTSGNSPLHF
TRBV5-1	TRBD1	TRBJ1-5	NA	TGCGCCAGCAGCGAAACAGGGGGCCATCAGCCCCAGCATTTT	CASSETGGHQPQHF
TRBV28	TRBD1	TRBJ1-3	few	TGTGCCAGCAGTCAAGGGGGCAGGGGGCGGGAAAACACCATATATTTT	CASSQGGRGRENTIYF
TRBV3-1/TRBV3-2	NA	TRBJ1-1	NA	TGTGCCAGCAGCCAAGGTCCAGGTGAAGCTTTCTTT	CASSQGPGEAFF
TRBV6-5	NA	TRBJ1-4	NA	TGTGCCAGCAGTATCATTGCAACTAATGAAAAACTGTTTTTT	CASSIIATNEKLFF
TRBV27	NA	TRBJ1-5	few	TGTGCCAGCAGTTTAGGAGGCAGGGGACAGCCCCAGCATTTT	CASSLGGRGQPQHF
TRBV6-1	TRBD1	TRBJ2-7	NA	TGTGCCAGCAGTGAAGGGACAGGGGGCTATGGATACGAGCAGTACTTC	CASSEGTGGYGYEQYF
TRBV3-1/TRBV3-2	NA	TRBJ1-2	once	TGTGCCAGCAGCCTACAGAACTATGGCTACACCTTC	CASSLQNYGYTF
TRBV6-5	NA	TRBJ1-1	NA	TGTGCCAGCAGCCGGTGGGGGGTAGCTTTCTTT	CASSRWGVAFF
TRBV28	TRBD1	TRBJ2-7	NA	TGTGCCAGCAGTTTACCGGGACAGGGGTACGAGCAGTACTTC	CASSLPGQGYEQYF
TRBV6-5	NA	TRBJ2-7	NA	TGTGCCAGCAGTACTCACTACGAGCAGTACTTC	CASSTHYEQYF
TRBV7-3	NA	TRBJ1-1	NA	TGTGCCAGCAGCTTATCTGGGCAGGAAGCTTTCTTT	CASSLSGQEAFF
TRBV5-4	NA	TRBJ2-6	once	TGTGCCAGCAGCTTAGAGGGGGCTGGGGCCAACGTCCTGACTTTC	CASSLEGAGANVLTF
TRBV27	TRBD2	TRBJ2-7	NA	TGTGCCAGCCAATTAGCGGGTTACGAGCAGTACTTC	CASQLAGYEQYF
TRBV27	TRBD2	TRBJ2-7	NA	TGTGCCAGCAGTGCGACTAGCGGGGGGTTCCTAGGGGAGCAGTACTTC	CASSATSGGFLGEQYF
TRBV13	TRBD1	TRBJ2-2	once	TGTGCCAGCAGCTTAGGCAGGGGGCCCACCGGGGAGCTGTTTTTT	CASSLGRGPTGELFF
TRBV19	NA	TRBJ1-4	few	TGTGCCAGTAGTACCTACCCGGGGGGCGCAACTGAAAAACTGTTTTTT	CASSTYPGGATEKLFF
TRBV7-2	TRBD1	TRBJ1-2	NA	TGTGCCAGCACCCCGAGCGCCGGGGGACAGGGATTTTCGCGGGGCTACACCTTC	CASTPSAGGQGFSRGYTF
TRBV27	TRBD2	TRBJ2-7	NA	TGTGCCAGCAGTTCCTATAGCGGGGGGCTTTACGAGCAGTACTTC	CASSSYSGGLYEQYF
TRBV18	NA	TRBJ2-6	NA	TGTGCCAGCTCACCCTACGACAGCTCTGGGGCCAACGTCCTGACTTTC	CASSPYDSSGANVLTF
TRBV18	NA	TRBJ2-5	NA	TGTGCCAGCTCACCAGCGGGGGCTACATTATTGGAGACCCAGTACTTC	CASSPAGATLLETQYF
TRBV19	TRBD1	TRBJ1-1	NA	TGTGCCAGTAGTATAGGCTACAGGGGATTAAATACCGGGGCTGAAGCTTTCTTT	CASSIGYRGLNTGAEAFF
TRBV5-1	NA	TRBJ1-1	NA	TGCGCCAGCAGCTTGCACAGGGAAGGAACTGAAGCTTTCTTT	CASSLHREGTEAFF
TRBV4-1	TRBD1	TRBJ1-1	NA	TGCGCCAGCAGCACTCGGGACAGGAAGACTGAAGCTTTCTTT	CASSTRDRKTEAFF
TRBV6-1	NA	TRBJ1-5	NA	TGTGCCAGCAGTGAAGTTGGAGGCAATCAGCCCCAGCATTTT	CASSEVGGNQPQHF
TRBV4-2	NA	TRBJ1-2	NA	TGTGCCAGCAGCCATTATGCGGGGCAGGGCCCCTATGGCTACACCTTC	CASSHYAGQGPYGYTF
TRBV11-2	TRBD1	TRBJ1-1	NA	TGTGCCAGCAGCCCACACAACCCCACAGGGGCGAGGACTGAAGCTTTCTTT	CASSPHNPTGARTEAFF
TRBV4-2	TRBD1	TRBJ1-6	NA	TGTGCCAGCAGCCAAGGCTCGGGGTCGGGACAGTACAATTCACCCCTCCACTTT	CASSQGSGSGQYNSPLHF
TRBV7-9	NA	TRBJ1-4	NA	TGTGCCAGCAGCTGGGGAGGGACCGGGGGAAAACTGTTTTTT	CASSWGGTGGKLFF
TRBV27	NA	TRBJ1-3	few	TGTGCCAGCAGTTCGGGGAGCTCTGGAAACACCATATATTTT	CASSSGSSGNTIYF
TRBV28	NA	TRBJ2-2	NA	TGTGCCAGCCAACAGGGAGCCGGGGAGCTGTTTTTT	CASQQGAGELFF
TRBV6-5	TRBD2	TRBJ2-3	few	TGTGCCAGCAGTTTCGGCGGGCGGGGGGGAGTAGATACGCAGTATTTT	CASSFGGRGGVDTQYF
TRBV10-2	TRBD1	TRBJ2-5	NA	TGCGCCAGCAGTCCCGACAGGGGGCCAGAGACCCAGTACTTC	CASSPDRGPETQYF
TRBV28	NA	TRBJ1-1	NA	TGTGCCAGCAGTCCTCCGGGAGGGGCGCGCACTGAAGCTTTCTTT	CASSPPGGARTEAFF
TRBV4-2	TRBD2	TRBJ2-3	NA	TGTGCCAGCAGCCAAGATTTCGGGGGGGCGGCTACGCAGTATTTT	CASSQDFGGAATQYF
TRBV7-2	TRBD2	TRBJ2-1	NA	TGTGCCAGCAGCTTCGGGGGGGCCCCCAATGAGCAGTTCTTC	CASSFGGAPNEQFF
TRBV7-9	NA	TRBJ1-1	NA	TGTGCCAGCAGCTTAAAGGGGGTTCTTAACACTGAAGCTTTCTTT	CASSLKGVLNTEAFF
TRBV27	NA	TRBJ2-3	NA	TGTGCCAGCAGTTCCTCGTACCGGACAGATACGCAGTATTTT	CASSSSYRTDTQYF
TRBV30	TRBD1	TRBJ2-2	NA	TGTGCCTGGAATGGACAGGTGAACACCGGGGAGCTGTTTTTT	CAWNGQVNTGELFF
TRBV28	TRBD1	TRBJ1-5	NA	TGTGCCAGCAGTTTTTTCCGGGGACAGGAGAGGAGGCAGCCCCAGCATTTT	CASSFFRGQERRQPQHF
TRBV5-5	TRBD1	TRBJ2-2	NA	TGTGCCAGCAGCACCGGGACAGGGGCTAACACCGGGGAGCTGTTTTTT	CASSTGTGANTGELFF
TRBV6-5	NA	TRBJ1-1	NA	TGTGCCAGCAGTTTCACCAACAGGAACACTGAAGCTTTCTTT	CASSFTNRNTEAFF